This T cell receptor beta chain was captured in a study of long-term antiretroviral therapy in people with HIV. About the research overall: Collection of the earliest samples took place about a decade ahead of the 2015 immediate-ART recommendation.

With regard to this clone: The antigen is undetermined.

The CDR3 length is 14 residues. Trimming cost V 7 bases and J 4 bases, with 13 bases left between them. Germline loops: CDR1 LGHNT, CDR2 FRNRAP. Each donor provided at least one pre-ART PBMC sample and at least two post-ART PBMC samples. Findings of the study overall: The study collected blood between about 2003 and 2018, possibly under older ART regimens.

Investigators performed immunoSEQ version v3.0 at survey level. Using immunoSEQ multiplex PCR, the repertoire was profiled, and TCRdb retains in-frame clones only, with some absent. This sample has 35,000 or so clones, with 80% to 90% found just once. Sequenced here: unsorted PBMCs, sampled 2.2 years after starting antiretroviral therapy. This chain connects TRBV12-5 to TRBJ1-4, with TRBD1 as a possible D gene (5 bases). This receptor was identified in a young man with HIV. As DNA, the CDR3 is TGTGCTAGTGCCCCGTGGGGGAATAATGAAAAACTGTTTTTT. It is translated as CASAPWGNNEKLFF.